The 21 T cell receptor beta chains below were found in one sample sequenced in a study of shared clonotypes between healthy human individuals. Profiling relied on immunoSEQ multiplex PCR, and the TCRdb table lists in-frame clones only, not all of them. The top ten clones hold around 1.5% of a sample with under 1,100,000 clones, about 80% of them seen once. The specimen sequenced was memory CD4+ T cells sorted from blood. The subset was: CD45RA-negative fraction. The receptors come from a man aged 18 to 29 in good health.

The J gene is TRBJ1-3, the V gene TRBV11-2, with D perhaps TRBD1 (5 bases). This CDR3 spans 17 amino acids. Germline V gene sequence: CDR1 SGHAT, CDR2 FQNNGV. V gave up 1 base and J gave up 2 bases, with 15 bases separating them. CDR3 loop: CASSLVGTGVAGNTIYF. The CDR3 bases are TGTGCCAGCAGCTTAGTCGGTACGGGGGTTGCTGGAAACACCATATATTTT.

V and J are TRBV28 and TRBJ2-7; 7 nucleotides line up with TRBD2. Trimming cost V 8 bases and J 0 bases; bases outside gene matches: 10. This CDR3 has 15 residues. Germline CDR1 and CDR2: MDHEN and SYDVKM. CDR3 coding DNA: TGTGCCAGCCGAACCGGGACTACGAGCTCCTACGAGCAGTACTTC. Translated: CASRTGTTSSYEQYF.

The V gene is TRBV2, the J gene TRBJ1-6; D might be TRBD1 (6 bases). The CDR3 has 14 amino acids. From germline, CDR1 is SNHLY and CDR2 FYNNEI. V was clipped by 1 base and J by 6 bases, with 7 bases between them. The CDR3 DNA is TGTGCCAGCAGTGAAGACAGGGCTAATTCACCCCTCCACTTT. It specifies CASSEDRANSPLHF. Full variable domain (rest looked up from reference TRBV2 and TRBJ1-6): EPEVTQTPSHQVTQMGQEVILRCVPISNHLYFYWYRQILGQKVEFLVSFYNNEISEKSEIFDDQFSVERPDGSNFTLKIRSTKLEDSAMYFCASSEDRANSPLHFGNGTRLTVT.

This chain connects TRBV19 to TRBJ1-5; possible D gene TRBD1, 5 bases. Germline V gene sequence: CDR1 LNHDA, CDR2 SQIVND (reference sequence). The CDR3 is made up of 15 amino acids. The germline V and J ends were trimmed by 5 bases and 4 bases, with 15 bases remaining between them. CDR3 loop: CASSAGAWVNQPQHF. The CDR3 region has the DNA TGTGCCAGTAGTGCTGGGGCGTGGGTTAATCAGCCCCAGCATTTT.

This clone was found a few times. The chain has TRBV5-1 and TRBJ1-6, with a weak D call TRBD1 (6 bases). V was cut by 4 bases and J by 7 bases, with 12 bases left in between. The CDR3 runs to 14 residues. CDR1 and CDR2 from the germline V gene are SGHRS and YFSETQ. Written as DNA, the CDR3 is TGCGCCAGCAGCAGGGGGGCACAAAATTCACCCCTCCACTTT. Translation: CASSRGAQNSPLHF.

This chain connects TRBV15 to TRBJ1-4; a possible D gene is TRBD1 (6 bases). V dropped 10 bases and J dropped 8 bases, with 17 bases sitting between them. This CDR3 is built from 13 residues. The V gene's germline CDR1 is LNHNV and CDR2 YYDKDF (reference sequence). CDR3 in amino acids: CASQQGIGEKLFF. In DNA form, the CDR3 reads TGTGCCAGCCAACAGGGAATTGGCGAAAAACTGTTTTTT.

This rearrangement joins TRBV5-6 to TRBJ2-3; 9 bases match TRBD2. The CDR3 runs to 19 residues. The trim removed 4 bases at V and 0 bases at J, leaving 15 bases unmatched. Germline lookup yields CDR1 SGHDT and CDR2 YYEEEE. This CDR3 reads CASSPGLAKTNPSTDTQYF. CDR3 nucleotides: TGTGCCAGCAGCCCCGGACTAGCGAAAACTAACCCTAGCACAGATACGCAGTATTTT.

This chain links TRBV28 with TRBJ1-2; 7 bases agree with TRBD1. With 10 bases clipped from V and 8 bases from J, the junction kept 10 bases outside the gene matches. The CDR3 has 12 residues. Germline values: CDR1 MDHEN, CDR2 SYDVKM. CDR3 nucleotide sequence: TGTGCCACGGAGGGGGCGCGGTTAGGCTACACCTTC. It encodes CATEGARLGYTF.

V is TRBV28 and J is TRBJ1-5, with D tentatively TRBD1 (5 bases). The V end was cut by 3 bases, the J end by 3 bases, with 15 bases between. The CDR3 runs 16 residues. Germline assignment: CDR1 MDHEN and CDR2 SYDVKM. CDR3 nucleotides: TGTGCCAGCAGTTTCGCCCGCCCGGGACTCAATCAGCCCCAGCATTTT. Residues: CASSFARPGLNQPQHF.

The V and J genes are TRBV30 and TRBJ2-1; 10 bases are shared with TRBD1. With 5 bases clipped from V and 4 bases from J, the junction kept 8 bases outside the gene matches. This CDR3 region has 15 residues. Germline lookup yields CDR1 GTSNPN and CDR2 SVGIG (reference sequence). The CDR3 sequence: CAWGAGQGFYNEQFF. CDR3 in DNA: TGTGCCTGGGGGGCGGGACAGGGGTTTTACAATGAGCAGTTCTTC.

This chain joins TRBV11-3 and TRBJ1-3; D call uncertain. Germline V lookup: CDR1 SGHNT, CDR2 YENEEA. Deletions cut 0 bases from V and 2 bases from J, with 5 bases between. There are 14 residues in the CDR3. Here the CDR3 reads CASSLDGPGNTIYF. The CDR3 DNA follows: TGTGCCAGCAGCTTAGATGGGCCTGGAAACACCATATATTTT.

This chain's CDR3 is CASRAGTGGQKTQYF. The CDR3 region has the DNA TGTGCCAGCAGAGCCGGGACAGGGGGCCAGAAGACCCAGTACTTC. V gene TRBV7-9 combines with J gene TRBJ2-5; 12 bases line up with TRBD1. There are 15 residues in the CDR3. From germline, CDR1 is SEHNR and CDR2 FQNEAQ (reference sequence). After removal of 6 bases from V and 6 bases from J, the junction contained 8 bases not matched to a gene. Looking up the rest from reference TRBV7-9 and TRBJ2-5 gives the full variable domain: DTGVSQNPRHKITKRGQNVTFRCDPISEHNRLYWYRQTLGQGPEFLTYFQNEAQLEKSRLLSDRFSAERPKGSFSTLEIQRTEQGDSAMYLCASRAGTGGQKTQYFGPGTRLLVL.

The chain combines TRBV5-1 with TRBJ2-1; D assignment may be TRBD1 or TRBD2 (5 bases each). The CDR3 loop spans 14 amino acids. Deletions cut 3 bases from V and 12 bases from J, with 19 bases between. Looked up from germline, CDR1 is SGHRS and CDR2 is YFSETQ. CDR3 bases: TGCGCCAGCAGCTCCGAAGGGCAGGGACGGGCGCAGTTCTTC. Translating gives CASSSEGQGRAQFF.

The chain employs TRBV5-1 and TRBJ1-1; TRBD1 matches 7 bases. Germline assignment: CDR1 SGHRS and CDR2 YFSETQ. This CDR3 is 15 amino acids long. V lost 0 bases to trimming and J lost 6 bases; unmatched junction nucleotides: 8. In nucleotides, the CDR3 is TGCGCCAGCAGCTTGGGGGGGACAGAGAAGTCTGAAGCTTTCTTT. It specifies CASSLGGTEKSEAFF.

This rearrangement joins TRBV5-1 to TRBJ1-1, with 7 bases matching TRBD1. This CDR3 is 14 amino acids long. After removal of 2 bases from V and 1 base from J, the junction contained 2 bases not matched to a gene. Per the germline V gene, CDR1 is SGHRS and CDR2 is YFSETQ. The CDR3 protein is CASSLTGENTEAFF. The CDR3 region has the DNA TGCGCCAGCAGCTTAACAGGGGAGAACACTGAAGCTTTCTTT.

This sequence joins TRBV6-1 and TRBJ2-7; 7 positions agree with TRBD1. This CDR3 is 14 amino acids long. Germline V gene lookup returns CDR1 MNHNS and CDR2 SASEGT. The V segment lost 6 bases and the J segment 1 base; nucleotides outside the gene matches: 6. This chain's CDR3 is CASRMRGLSYEQYF. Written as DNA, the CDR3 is TGTGCCAGCAGAATGAGGGGGCTTTCCTACGAGCAGTACTTC.

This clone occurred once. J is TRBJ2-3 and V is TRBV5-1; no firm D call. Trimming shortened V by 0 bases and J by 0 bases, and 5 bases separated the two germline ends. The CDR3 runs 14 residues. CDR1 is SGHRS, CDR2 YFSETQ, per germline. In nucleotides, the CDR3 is TGCGCCAGCAGCTTGGCACCTAGCACAGATACGCAGTATTTT. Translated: CASSLAPSTDTQYF. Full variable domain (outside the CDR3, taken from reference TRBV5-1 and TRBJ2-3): KAGVTQTPRYLIKTRGQQVTLSCSPISGHRSVSWYQQTPGQGLQFLFEYFSETQRNKGNFPGRFSGRQFSNSRSEMNVSTLELGDSALYLCASSLAPSTDTQYFGPGTRLTVL.

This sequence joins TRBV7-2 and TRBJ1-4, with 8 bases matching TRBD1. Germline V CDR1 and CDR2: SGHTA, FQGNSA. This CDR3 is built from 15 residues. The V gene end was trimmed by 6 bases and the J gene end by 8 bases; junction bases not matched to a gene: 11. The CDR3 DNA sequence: TGTGCCAGCAGACGAACTGGGACAGGAGGGGAAAAACTGTTTTTT. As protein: CASRRTGTGGEKLFF.

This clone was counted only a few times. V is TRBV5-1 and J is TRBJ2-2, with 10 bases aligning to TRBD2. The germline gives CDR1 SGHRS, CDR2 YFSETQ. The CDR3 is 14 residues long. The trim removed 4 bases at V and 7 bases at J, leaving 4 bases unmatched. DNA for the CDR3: TGCGCCAGCAGCGGACTAGCGGTGGTCGGGGAGCTGTTTTTT. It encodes CASSGLAVVGELFF. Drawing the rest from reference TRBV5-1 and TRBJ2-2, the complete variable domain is KAGVTQTPRYLIKTRGQQVTLSCSPISGHRSVSWYQQTPGQGLQFLFEYFSETQRNKGNFPGRFSGRQFSNSRSEMNVSTLELGDSALYLCASSGLAVVGELFFGEGSRLTVL.

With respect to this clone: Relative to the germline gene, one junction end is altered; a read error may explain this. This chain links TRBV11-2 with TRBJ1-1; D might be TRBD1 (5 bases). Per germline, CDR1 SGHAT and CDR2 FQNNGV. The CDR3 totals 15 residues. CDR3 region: CAGSKGRVVNTEAFF. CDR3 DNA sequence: TGTGCCGGCAGCAAGGGGAGGGTGGTGAACACTGAAGCTTTCTTT.

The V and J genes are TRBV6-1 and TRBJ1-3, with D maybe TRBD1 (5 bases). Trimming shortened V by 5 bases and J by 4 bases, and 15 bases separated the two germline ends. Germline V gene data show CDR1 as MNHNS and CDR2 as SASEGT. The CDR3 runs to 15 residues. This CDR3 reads CASSPGQWAGNTIYF. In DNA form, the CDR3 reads TGTGCCAGCAGTCCAGGACAATGGGCCGGAAACACCATATATTTT.